A single sample gave rise to the 8 T cell receptor beta chains below, sequenced in a study of shared clonotypes between healthy human individuals. CD45RO-negative, CCR7-selected cells formed the naive CD8 fraction, which excluded terminally differentiated effector memory CD45RA+ cells. The protocol was immunoSEQ multiplex PCR, while the TCRdb copy is restricted to in-frame clones and leaves out a portion. The table has some 2 million clones, about 95% seen once. The sequencing sample was made of naive CD8+ T cells sorted from blood. Receptors originate from a man aged 18 to 29 in good health.

The chain carries TRBV25-1 and TRBJ1-4, with D tentatively TRBD1 (5 bases). Germline CDR1 MGHDK, CDR2 SYGVNS. CDR3 length: 14 amino acids. V lost 3 bases and J lost 1, with 6 bases in between. In DNA form, the CDR3 reads TGTGCCAGCAGTGATGGGGGAACTAATGAAAAACTGTTTTTT. Translation: CASSDGGTNEKLFF.

The V call is TRBV7-9, the J call TRBJ2-7, with 8 bases that match TRBD2. Germline V gene lookup returns CDR1 SEHNR and CDR2 FQNEAQ (reference sequence). The length of the CDR3 is 16 residues. Trimming removed 5 bases from V and 2 bases from J; junction bases left unmatched: 11. CDR3 sequence: CASSHTGGAPTYEQYF. CDR3 coding DNA: TGTGCCAGCAGCCACACGGGGGGGGCTCCCACCTACGAGCAGTACTTC.

The V call is TRBV11-2, the J call TRBJ1-2, with D perhaps TRBD1 (6 bases). The V and J ends lost 4 bases and 4 bases respectively, with 19 bases between them. The CDR3 contains 16 residues. Germline CDR1 SGHAT, CDR2 FQNNGV. Written as DNA, the CDR3 is TGTGCCAGCAGCTCGACTGCAGGGGCGTCTTTCTATGGCTACACCTTC. As protein: CASSSTAGASFYGYTF.

V usage is TRBV7-9 and J usage is TRBJ2-3; maybe TRBD1 (5 bases). Per the germline V gene, CDR1 is SEHNR and CDR2 is FQNEAQ (reference sequence). V lost 4 bases and J 4 bases, leaving 12 bases between the germline ends. The CDR3 spans 14 residues. The CDR3 nucleotides are TGTGCCAGCAGCTCGTCGACAGAGCCAGATACGCAGTATTTT. As protein: CASSSSTEPDTQYF. The full variable domain, in which reference TRBV7-9 and TRBJ2-3 provide the parts outside the CDR3, is DTGVSQNPRHKITKRGQNVTFRCDPISEHNRLYWYRQTLGQGPEFLTYFQNEAQLEKSRLLSDRFSAERPKGSFSTLEIQRTEQGDSAMYLCASSSSTEPDTQYFGPGTRLTVL.

The gene calls are TRBV7-6 and TRBJ1-4; TRBD1 agrees at 8 bases. This CDR3 spans 16 amino acids. V lost 5 bases and J lost 2; bases outside the gene matches: 7. Germline V gives CDR1 SGHVS, CDR2 FNYEAQ. CDR3 coding DNA: TGTGCCAGCAGCGGGGGACAGGTGTTCACTAATGAAAAACTGTTTTTT. Translation: CASSGGQVFTNEKLFF.

The gene calls are TRBV7-9 and TRBJ2-3; TRBD2 aligns across 14 bases. Germline V gene data show CDR1 as SEHNR and CDR2 as FQNEAQ (reference sequence). The junction had 9 bases not matched to a gene; V was cut back by 2 bases and J by 5 bases. The CDR3 runs to 18 residues. The CDR3 coding sequence is TGTGCCAGCAGCTTAATACTGGGACTAGCGGGGGCGATAGATACGCAGTATTTT. As protein: CASSLILGLAGAIDTQYF.

The V call is TRBV27, the J call TRBJ2-7; TRBD2 aligns across 9 bases. CDR3 size: 16 residues. The ends lost 1 base at V and 5 bases at J; junction bases unmatched: 9. CDR1 and CDR2 (germline): MNHEY, SMNVEV (reference sequence). This CDR3 reads CASSLFSWTSANEQYF. The DNA for the CDR3 is TGTGCCAGCAGTTTATTCTCTTGGACTAGCGCGAACGAGCAGTACTTC.

This clone appeared once. The gene calls are TRBV7-2 and TRBJ2-1, with 7 bases matching TRBD1. CDR3 length equals 15 residues. CDR1 is SGHTA, CDR2 FQGNSA, per germline. Unmatched junction bases numbered 8, after V lost 3 bases and J lost 6 bases. Here the CDR3 DNA reads TGTGCCAGCAGCTTGGGAGACAGGGCATTCAATGAGCAGTTCTTC. Translated: CASSLGDRAFNEQFF.